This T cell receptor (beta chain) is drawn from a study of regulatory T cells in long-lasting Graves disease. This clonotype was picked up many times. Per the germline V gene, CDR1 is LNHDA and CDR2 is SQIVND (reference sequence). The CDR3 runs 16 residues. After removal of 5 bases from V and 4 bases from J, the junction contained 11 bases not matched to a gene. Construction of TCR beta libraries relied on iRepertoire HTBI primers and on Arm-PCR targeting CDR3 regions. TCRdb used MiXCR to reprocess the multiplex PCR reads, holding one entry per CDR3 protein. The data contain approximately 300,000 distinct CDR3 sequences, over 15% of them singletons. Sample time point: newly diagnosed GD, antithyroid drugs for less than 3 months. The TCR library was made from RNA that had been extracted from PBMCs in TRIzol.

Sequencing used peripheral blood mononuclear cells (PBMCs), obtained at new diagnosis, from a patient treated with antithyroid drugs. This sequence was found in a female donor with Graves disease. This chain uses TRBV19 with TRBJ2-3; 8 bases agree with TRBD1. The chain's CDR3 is CASSPRQGLVADTQYF. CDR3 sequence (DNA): TGTGCCAGTAGTCCAAGACAGGGGTTGGTCGCAGATACGCAGTATTTT.